One T cell receptor (beta chain) is described in this entry. Its antigen is undetermined. The TRB libraries of cDNA were built by UMI-labeled 5' RACE. After re-calling the 5' RACE reads, TCRdb lists one entry per CDR3 protein, DNA absent. The sample table sets out some 50,000 distinct CDR3 sequences. Within the CD8+ T cell compartment, naive cells were CD45RO-CCR7+CD27+CD95-. These data come from a study of CXCR3-negative and CXCR3-positive naive CD8 T cells. This CDR3 is built from 17 residues. In germline, CDR1 is DFQATT, CDR2 SNEGSKA (reference sequence). Regarding the study as a whole: A higher hydrophobicity marked the TRB CDR3s of CXCR3-positive naive cells versus CXCR3-negative naive cells. High diversity, comparable across both naive subsets, contrasted with much lower diversity in memory CD8+ cells. TRBV-TRBJ usage matched between naive CXCR3-negative and CXCR3-positive cells but not between memory cells.

Sequenced: naive CXCR3+ CD8+ T cells from blood. The subset: CD45RO-CCR7+CD27+CD95- naive CD8+ T cells expressing CXCR3 (TNR3+). The V call is TRBV20-1, the J call TRBJ2-7; TCRdb reports TRBD1, a call that lacks DNA to check it against. The origin of this receptor is a human donor in good health. Some clones in this sample may be carry-over from other donors' samples. CDR3: CSARLTPGTGPTYEQYF.